This T cell receptor beta chain was sequenced in a study of cytomegalovirus exposure and HLA in healthy donors. For the study at large: From HLA-typed donors, an early data release held around 80 million unique TCRs.

Germline values: CDR1 SNHLY, CDR2 FYNNEI. The trim removed 6 bases at V and 8 bases at J, leaving 8 bases unmatched. CDR3 size: 15 residues. To note about this clone: Its antigen is as yet unknown.

Overall study findings and caveats: Altogether, about 160 TCR beta chains were recorded as cytomegalovirus-associated. Immune exposure data for these donors was limited to CMV serostatus.

Vbeta (60) and Jbeta (13) primers were used in the PCR. Data came from immunoSEQ multiplex PCR; TCRdb stores just in-frame clones and leaves some out. This repertoire includes around 100,000 clones. The sample was PBMCs. The source is a man aged 25 to 40 in good health and CMV-seronegative. The V call is TRBV2, the J call TRBJ2-3; 13 nucleotides line up with TRBD2. The CDR3: CASRWTSGGGGTQYF. CDR3 sequence (DNA): TGTGCCAGCAGATGGACTAGCGGGGGAGGTGGTACGCAGTATTTT. Based on the CDR3 plus reference TRBV2 and TRBJ2-3, the full variable domain is EPEVTQTPSHQVTQMGQEVILRCVPISNHLYFYWYRQILGQKVEFLVSFYNNEISEKSEIFDDQFSVERPDGSNFTLKIRSTKLEDSAMYFCASRWTSGGGGTQYFGPGTRLTVL.